These 11 T cell receptor beta chains were sequenced from one sample in a study of cytomegalovirus exposure and HLA in healthy donors. PCR involved 60 Vbeta and 13 Jbeta primers. Some clones are missing from TCRdb's copy, which holds only in-frame ones; the method was immunoSEQ multiplex PCR. This repertoire shows about 190,000 clones, more than 75% found once; its top ten account for around 3%. Sample: PBMCs. The receptors derive from a woman aged 50 to 60 in good health and CMV-seropositive.

This chain uses TRBV6-1 with TRBJ2-5; the D is unclear. The germline V and J ends were trimmed by 4 bases and 0 bases, with 9 bases remaining between them. CDR3 size: 14 residues. The V gene's germline CDR1 is MNHNS and CDR2 SASEGT. CDR3 coding DNA: TGTGCCAGCAGTGGGTTGGGCTACCAAGAGACCCAGTACTTC. Translation gives CASSGLGYQETQYF.

The rearrangement joins TRBV4-1 to TRBJ2-5; no definite D call. Germline assignment: CDR1 MGHRA and CDR2 YSYEKL. Trimming cost V 0 bases and J 0 bases, with 8 bases left between them. This CDR3 has 15 residues. The CDR3 spells CASSQDYLYQETQYF. The CDR3 DNA reads TGCGCCAGCAGCCAAGACTATCTGTACCAAGAGACCCAGTACTTC.

This clone came up once. The chain joins TRBV7-6 to TRBJ2-2; D is undetermined. The CDR3 length is 11 residues. Germline V gene data show CDR1 as SGHVS and CDR2 as FNYEAQ. Trimming took off 5 bases at V and 6 bases at J, with 4 bases between the two ends. CDR3 residues: CASSPAGELFF. The CDR3, as DNA: TGTGCCAGCAGCCCAGCCGGGGAGCTGTTTTTT.

V and J are TRBV14 and TRBJ1-6; tentative D call: TRBD1 (5 bases). The germline gives CDR1 SGHDN, CDR2 FVKESK. The length of the CDR3 is 13 residues. V gave up 1 base and J gave up 13 bases, with 11 bases separating them. The CDR3 here is CASSQGLGRPLHF. The CDR3 nucleotides read TGTGCCAGCAGCCAAGGCCTGGGGCGCCCCCTCCACTTT. The variable domain in full, with the rest retrieved from reference TRBV14 and TRBJ1-6, is EAGVTQFPSHSVIEKGQTVTLRCDPISGHDNLYWYRRVMGKEIKFLLHFVKESKQDESGMPNNRFLAERTGGTYSTLKVQPAELEDSGVYFCASSQGLGRPLHFGNGTRLTVT.

The chain employs TRBV5-5 and TRBJ1-1; D not resolved. CDR3 length equals 14 residues. Deletions cut 1 base from V and 2 bases from J, with 9 bases between. Germline V lookup: CDR1 SGHKS, CDR2 YYEKEE (reference sequence). The CDR3 is CASSLIRGNTEAFF. The CDR3, as DNA: TGTGCCAGCAGCTTGATTCGGGGAAACACTGAAGCTTTCTTT.

This clone was seen a few times. J is TRBJ1-5 and V is TRBV5-8; maybe TRBD1 (6 bases). In germline, CDR1 is SGHTS, CDR2 YDEGEE. The CDR3 has 16 amino acids. V shed 0 bases and J shed 3 bases, with 13 bases lying between them. CDR3 nucleotides: TGTGCCAGCAGCTTGGGGGGGCAGGGCTTCAATCAGCCCCAGCATTTT. This gives the protein CASSLGGQGFNQPQHF. The variable domain in full, with the rest retrieved from reference TRBV5-8 and TRBJ1-5, is EAGVTQSPTHLIKTRGQQATLRCSPISGHTSVYWYQQALGLGLQFLLWYDEGEERNRGNFPPRFSGRQFPNYSSELNVNALELEDSALYLCASSLGGQGFNQPQHFGDGTRLSIL.

J is TRBJ2-7 and V is TRBV7-9; no clear D gene. CDR3 size: 14 residues. Germline V gives CDR1 SEHNR, CDR2 FQNEAQ (reference sequence). Deletions cut 2 bases from V and 2 bases from J, with 10 bases between. CDR3 loop: CASSLNAATYEQYF. Here the CDR3 DNA reads TGTGCCAGCAGCTTAAATGCGGCCACCTACGAGCAGTACTTC.

This chain links TRBV5-4 with TRBJ2-3, with a possible D match to TRBD1 (6 bases). Germline CDR1 SGHNT, CDR2 YYREEE (reference sequence). The CDR3 has 13 residues. V lost 3 bases and J lost 4, with 9 bases in between. The CDR3 region is CASSSRGSDTQYF. As DNA, the CDR3 is TGTGCCAGCAGCTCCAGGGGTTCAGATACGCAGTATTTT.

The chain joins TRBV27 to TRBJ2-5, with a weak D call TRBD1 (6 bases). The CDR3 is made up of 14 amino acids. Per germline, CDR1 MNHEY and CDR2 SMNVEV (reference sequence). The germline V and J ends were trimmed by 5 bases and 4 bases, with 14 bases remaining between them. CDR3 loop: CASSVGNRVETQYF. The CDR3 DNA follows: TGTGCCAGCAGTGTGGGCAACAGGGTAGAGACCCAGTACTTC.

The V call is TRBV9, the J call TRBJ1-4, with D perhaps matching TRBD1 (6 bases). The V end was cut by 4 bases, the J end by 3 bases, with 16 bases between. The germline V gene has CDR1 SGDLS and CDR2 YYNGEE. This CDR3 region has 16 residues. The CDR3 DNA reads TGTGCCAGCAGCAAACGGGACAATTTACCTAATGAAAAACTGTTTTTT. Encoded protein: CASSKRDNLPNEKLFF.

Note on this clone: At one end the junction does not follow the germline gene, possibly because of a read error. The V gene is TRBV25-1, the J gene TRBJ1-6; D remains unclear. The CDR3 length is 12 residues. CDR1 and CDR2 (germline): MGHDK, SYGVNS. CDR3 in DNA: TGTGCCAGCGGACTCTGTAATTCGCCCCTCCACTTT. It specifies CASGLCNSPLHF.